The source of this TCR beta chain is a study of T cell changes during pregnancy in multiple sclerosis. TCRdb's copy holds only in-frame clones and misses some; the assay was immunoSEQ multiplex PCR. The sample shows about 70,000 clones, more than 90% of them seen only once. This CDR3 spans 14 amino acids. V shed 4 bases and J shed 6 bases, with 15 bases lying between them. Germline V gene lookup returns CDR1 SGHTA and CDR2 FQGNSA. This clonotype originated in a female donor with multiple sclerosis, enrolled in a pregnancy study. V and J are TRBV7-2 and TRBJ1-1; D is possibly TRBD1 (5 bases). Specimen: peripheral blood, collected in the first trimester of pregnancy. CDR3 loop: CASSSHRGGPEAFF. In DNA form, the CDR3 reads TGTGCCAGCAGCTCCCATAGGGGTGGTCCTGAAGCTTTCTTT.